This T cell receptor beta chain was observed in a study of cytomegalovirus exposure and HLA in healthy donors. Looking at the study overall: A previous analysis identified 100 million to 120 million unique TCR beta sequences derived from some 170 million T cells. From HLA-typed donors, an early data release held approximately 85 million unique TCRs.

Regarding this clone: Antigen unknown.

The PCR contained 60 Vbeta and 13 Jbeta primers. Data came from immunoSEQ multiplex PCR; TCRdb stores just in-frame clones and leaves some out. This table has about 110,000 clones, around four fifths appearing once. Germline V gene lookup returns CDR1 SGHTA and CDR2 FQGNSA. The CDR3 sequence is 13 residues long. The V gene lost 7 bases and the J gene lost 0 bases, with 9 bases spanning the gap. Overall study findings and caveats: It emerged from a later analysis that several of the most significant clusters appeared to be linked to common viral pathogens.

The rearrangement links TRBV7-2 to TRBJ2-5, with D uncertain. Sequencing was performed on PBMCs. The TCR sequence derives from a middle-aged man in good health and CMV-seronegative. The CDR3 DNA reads TGTGCCAGCAAGAAAGAGTACCAAGAGACCCAGTACTTC. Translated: CASKKEYQETQYF.